These 14 T cell receptor beta chains originate from one sample sequenced in a study of shared clonotypes between healthy human individuals (dated by TCRdb to the early 2020s). The method behind the library was the immunoSEQ multiplex PCR assay. Sourced from immuneACCESS, this table was stored by TCRdb with only in-frame sequences that have V and J called. A share of the clones is absent; for the studies checked, an unresolved V gene accounts for under half, and the remainder has no known explanation. For this sample there are about 1 million clones; about 80% appear just once. Roughly 1.4% of the sample is in the top ten clones. The sample taken for sequencing was memory CD4+ T cells sorted from blood. The cell subset or site label, as the study defines it: CD45RA-negative fraction. These receptors all come from a man younger than 35 in good health.

V usage is TRBV6-1 and J usage is TRBJ1-1, with 7 bases lining up with TRBD1. V gave up 7 bases and J gave up 3 bases; unmatched junction bases: 8. Germline V gene lookup returns CDR1 MNHNS and CDR2 SASEGT. The CDR3 sequence is 14 residues long. The CDR3 bases are TGTGCCAGCATTACAGGGGTGAGGGACACTGAAGCTTTCTTT. This encodes CASITGVRDTEAFF.

The V call is TRBV23-1, the J call TRBJ1-1; the D is unclear. TRBV23-1 is classed as an ORF, of uncertain function. The CDR3 totals 19 residues. Trimming shortened V by 0 bases and J by 1 base, and 21 bases separated the two germline ends. The CDR3 DNA reads TGCGCCAGCAGTCAATCCTCGATAGGTAAAAAGTTCTGGAACACTGAAGCTTTCTTT. Protein sequence: CASSQSSIGKKFWNTEAFF.

This rearrangement joins TRBV20-1 to TRBJ2-2; D not certain. Germline CDR1 reads DFQATT; CDR2 reads SNEGSKA (reference sequence). Trimming pared 2 bases from V and 4 bases from J, leaving 2 bases between. This CDR3 contains 11 residues. As DNA, the CDR3 is TGCAGTGCTAGACGCACCGGGGAGCTGTTTTTT. Its translation: CSARRTGELFF.

The chain employs TRBV29-1 and TRBJ1-2; 7 bases match TRBD1. The CDR3 is made up of 15 amino acids. The germline V gene encodes CDR1 SQVTM and CDR2 ANQGSEA. Unmatched junction bases numbered 9, after V lost 3 bases and J lost 2 bases. CDR3: CSVDIPGQANYGYTF. The CDR3 bases are TGCAGCGTTGATATTCCAGGACAGGCGAACTATGGCTACACCTTC.

The CDR3: CASSKREIKNIQYF. The CDR3 DNA follows: TGTGCCAGTAGTAAGCGGGAGATAAAAAACATTCAGTACTTC. V is TRBV19 and J is TRBJ2-4; TRBD2 matches at 8 bases. Germline CDR1 is LNHDA and CDR2 is SQIVND (reference sequence). V was pared by 4 bases and J by 4 bases, with 3 bases of the junction left unmatched. This CDR3 has 14 residues.

The chain is built from TRBV14 and TRBJ1-4; no reliable D call. Looked up from germline, CDR1 is SGHDN and CDR2 is FVKESK. The CDR3 consists of 12 residues. Trimming left V 3 bases short and J 10 bases short, with 9 bases between. The CDR3 loop is CASSHPLGKLFF. CDR3 DNA sequence: TGTGCCAGCAGCCACCCATTAGGAAAACTGTTTTTT.

This chain connects TRBV28 to TRBJ2-2; possibly TRBD1 for D (9 bases). Germline-derived CDR1 and CDR2 are MDHEN and SYDVKM. This CDR3 region has 16 residues. V lost 3 bases, J lost 5 bases, and 16 bases lay in between. The CDR3 region has the DNA TGTGCCAGCAGTTTTAGCGGGACAGGGCGAACCGGGGAGCTGTTTTTT. This codes for CASSFSGTGRTGELFF.

The chain couples TRBV28 to TRBJ1-2; D may be TRBD1 (5 bases). CDR3 length: 12 amino acids. Trimming took off 2 bases at V and 9 bases at J, with 10 bases between the two ends. CDR1 is MDHEN and CDR2 is SYDVKM in the germline V gene. CDR3: CASSLDGTSYTF. The CDR3 bases are TGTGCCAGCAGTTTAGACGGGACGAGCTACACCTTC.

This chain links TRBV27 with TRBJ2-7; 10 bases are shared with TRBD2. V lost 3 bases to trimming and J lost 2 bases; unmatched junction nucleotides: 4. This CDR3 spans 15 amino acids. CDR1 and CDR2 (germline): MNHEY, SMNVEV (reference sequence). The CDR3 DNA follows: TGTGCCAGCAGTTTTAGACTAGCGGGTACCTACGAGCAGTACTTC. This sequence encodes CASSFRLAGTYEQYF.

This clone was counted only a few times. This CDR3 is CASSPGMNQPQHF. The CDR3 region has the DNA TGTGCCAGCTCACCAGGGATGAATCAGCCCCAGCATTTT. The V gene is TRBV18, the J gene TRBJ1-5; the D is unclear. Trimming took off 2 bases at V and 4 bases at J, with 6 bases between the two ends. CDR3 length equals 13 residues. CDR1 is KGHSH and CDR2 is LQKENI in the germline V gene.

The chain employs TRBV5-1 and TRBJ2-3; D is undetermined. The CDR3 consists of 15 residues. The germline gives CDR1 SGHRS, CDR2 YFSETQ. Trimming took off 1 base at V and 3 bases at J, with 12 bases between the two ends. Written as DNA, the CDR3 is TGCGCCAGCAGCTTGACCCTCACATCTACAGATACGCAGTATTTT. Protein product: CASSLTLTSTDTQYF.

Worth noting for this clone: It may be a read error: a sequence one base away is much more abundant. V and J are TRBV13 and TRBJ1-6; D gene uncertain. The CDR3 has 12 residues. Germline assignment: CDR1 PRHDT and CDR2 FYEKMQ (reference sequence). Between the trimmed V and J ends, which lost 1 base and 9 bases, there was a span of 4 bases. CDR3 DNA: TGTGCCAGCAGCTTAGCGGGTTCACCCCTCCACTTT. Its protein product is CASSLAGSPLHF.

A note on this clone: Other DNA variants within this sample encode the same CDR3. This chain links TRBV5-4 with TRBJ2-7; D is undetermined. This CDR3 region has 13 residues. Germline CDR1 reads SGHNT; CDR2 reads YYREEE (reference sequence). Trimming removed 4 bases at V and 3 bases at J, with 11 bases between. CDR3 bases: TGTGCCAGCAGCCCCGGCGGTGTCTACGAGCAGTACTTC. Its translation: CASSPGGVYEQYF.

The chain employs TRBV6-1 and TRBJ1-4; TRBD1 might be the D (5 bases). Germline values: CDR1 MNHNS, CDR2 SASEGT. V was trimmed by 3 bases and J by 0 bases, leaving 8 bases between them. CDR3 length: 15 residues. The CDR3 sequence: CASSELTATNEKLFF. For the CDR3, the DNA is TGTGCCAGCAGTGAGTTGACAGCAACTAATGAAAAACTGTTTTTT.